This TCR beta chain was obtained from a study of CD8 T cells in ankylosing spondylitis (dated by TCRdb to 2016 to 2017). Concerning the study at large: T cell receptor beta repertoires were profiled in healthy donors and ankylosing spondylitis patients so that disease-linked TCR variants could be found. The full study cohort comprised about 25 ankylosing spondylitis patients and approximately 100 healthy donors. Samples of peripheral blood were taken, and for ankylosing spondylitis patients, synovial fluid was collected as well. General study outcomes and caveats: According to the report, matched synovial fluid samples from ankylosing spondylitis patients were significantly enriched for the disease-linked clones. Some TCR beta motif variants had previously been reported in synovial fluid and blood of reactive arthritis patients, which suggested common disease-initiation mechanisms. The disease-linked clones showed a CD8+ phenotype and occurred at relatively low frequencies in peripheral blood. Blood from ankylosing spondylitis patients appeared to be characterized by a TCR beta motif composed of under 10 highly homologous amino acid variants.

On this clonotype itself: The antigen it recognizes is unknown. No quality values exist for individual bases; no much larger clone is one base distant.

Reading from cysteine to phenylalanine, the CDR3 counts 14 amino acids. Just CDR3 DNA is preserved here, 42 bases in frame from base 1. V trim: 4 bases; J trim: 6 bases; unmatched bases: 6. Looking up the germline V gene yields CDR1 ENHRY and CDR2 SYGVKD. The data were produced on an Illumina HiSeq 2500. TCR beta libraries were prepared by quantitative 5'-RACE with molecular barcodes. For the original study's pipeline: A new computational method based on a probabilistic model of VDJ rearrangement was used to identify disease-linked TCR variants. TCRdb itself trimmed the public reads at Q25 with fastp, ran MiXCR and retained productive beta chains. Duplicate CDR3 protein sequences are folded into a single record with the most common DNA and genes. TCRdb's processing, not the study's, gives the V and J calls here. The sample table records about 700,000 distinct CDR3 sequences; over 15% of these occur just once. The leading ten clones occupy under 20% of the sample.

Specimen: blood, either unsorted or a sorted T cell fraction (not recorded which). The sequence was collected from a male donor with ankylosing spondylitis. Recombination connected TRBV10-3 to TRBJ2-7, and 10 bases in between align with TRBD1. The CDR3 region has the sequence CAISGTGGGGEQYF. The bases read TGTGCCATCAGTGGGACAGGGGGAGGAGGCGAGCAGTACTTC.